These 14 T cell receptor beta chains were all obtained from the same sample, sequenced in a study of human T cells and chemical hapten exposure. TCRdb re-called the RACE reads with MiXCR, one entry per CDR3 protein. The table has 35,000 to 45,000 distinct CDR3 sequences, 8.9% seen once. The time point is: patch test 2, 6 weeks after DPC sensitization. Treatment here: therapeutic diphenylcyclopropenone sensitization with weekly scalp DPC. Sample: whole blood, taken in connection with sensitization to the hapten diphenylcyclopropenone (DPC). The receptors stem from a middle-aged woman with alopecia areata. Some clones in this sample may be carry-over from other donors' samples.

J is TRBJ2-7 and V is TRBV11-1, with D perhaps being TRBD1 or TRBD2 (5 bases each). The germline CDR1 and CDR2 sequences are SGHAT and FQDESV (reference sequence). V was cut by 6 bases and J by 5 bases, with 11 bases left in between. The CDR3 has 12 residues. Written as DNA, the CDR3 is TGTGCCAGCAGTCTAGAGGGGAACGAGCAGTACTTC. This translates into CASSLEGNEQYF.

This clonotype was seen many times. This sequence joins TRBV2 and TRBJ1-5, with unresolved D. The germline CDR1 and CDR2 sequences are SNHLY and FYNNEI. The CDR3 is made up of 14 amino acids. V was clipped by 6 bases and J by 3 bases, with 12 bases between them. In DNA form, the CDR3 reads TGTGCCAGCAGCCAGGAGGTTATCAATCAGCCCCAGCATTTT. Protein product: CASSQEVINQPQHF. The whole variable domain, filled in from reference TRBV2 and TRBJ1-5, reads EPEVTQTPSHQVTQMGQEVILRCVPISNHLYFYWYRQILGQKVEFLVSFYNNEISEKSEIFDDQFSVERPDGSNFTLKIRSTKLEDSAMYFCASSQEVINQPQHFGDGTRLSIL.

Many counts were recorded for this clonotype. The chain is built from TRBV6-2 or TRBV6-3 and TRBJ1-6, with TRBD1 matching over 8 bases. This CDR3 is 15 amino acids long. J gave up 10 bases and V 6 bases, and 11 bases lay outside the gene matches. Germline V gene sequence: CDR1 MNHEY, CDR2 SVGEGT. CDR3 region: CASRLTGAARSPLHF. CDR3 in DNA: TGTGCCAGCAGACTGACAGGGGCTGCGAGATCACCCCTCCACTTT.

This clonotype has at least ten counts. The V and J genes are TRBV6-2 or TRBV6-3 and TRBJ2-7; D uncertain. The CDR3 contains 14 residues. Per germline, CDR1 MNHEY and CDR2 SVGEGT. V dropped 0 bases and J dropped 1 base, with 7 bases sitting between them. CDR3 sequence: CASSYSTDSYEQYF. The CDR3 DNA reads as TGTGCCAGCAGTTACTCTACTGATTCCTACGAGCAGTACTTC.

This clonotype was seen many times. The chain is built from TRBV7-6 and TRBJ2-1; no clear D. V was cut by 1 base and J by 8 bases, with 6 bases left in between. The CDR3 extends over 12 amino acids. Germline V CDR1 and CDR2: SGHVS, FNYEAQ. The CDR3 spells CASSLDPHEQFF. CDR3 DNA sequence: TGTGCCAGCAGCTTAGACCCCCATGAGCAGTTCTTC.

In its sample, this clonotype was seen many times. The chain has TRBV5-1 and TRBJ1-1; D may be TRBD1 (6 bases). Per germline, CDR1 SGHRS and CDR2 YFSETQ. V lost 5 bases, J lost 2 bases, and 13 bases lay in between. The CDR3 runs 14 residues. CDR3 DNA sequence: TGCGCCAGCAGTTCCTACAGGGATAACACTGAAGCTTTCTTT. Its protein product is CASSSYRDNTEAFF.

This clonotype was found many times. J is TRBJ2-7 and V is TRBV6-2 or TRBV6-3; D might be TRBD1 or TRBD2, each matching 5 bases. V shed 6 bases and J shed 5 bases, with 17 bases lying between them. The CDR3 spans 14 residues. Germline V gene data show CDR1 as MNHEY and CDR2 as SVGEGT. CDR3 in DNA: TGTGCCAGCAGCATTGGGACCGCCAGCGACGAGCAGTACTTC. It translates to CASSIGTASDEQYF.

This clonotype has just a few counts. V is TRBV5-1 and J is TRBJ2-7; TRBD1 or TRBD2 may be the D gene (5 bases each). In germline, CDR1 is SGHRS, CDR2 YFSETQ. With 4 bases removed from V and 2 bases from J, the gap between germline ends came to 16 bases. This CDR3 is 15 amino acids long. CDR3: CASSGDGTATYEQYF. The CDR3 coding sequence is TGCGCCAGCAGCGGTGACGGGACCGCCACCTACGAGCAGTACTTC.

This clonotype was detected many times. The chain joins TRBV5-1 to TRBJ2-5, with 10 bases lining up with TRBD1. This CDR3 spans 14 amino acids. The germline V gene has CDR1 SGHRS and CDR2 YFSETQ. V dropped 6 bases and J dropped 1; count of bases not matched to a gene: 3. The chain's CDR3 is CASTRTGGQETQYF. CDR3 DNA: TGCGCCAGCACCAGGACAGGGGGCCAAGAGACCCAGTACTTC.

This clonotype has at least ten counts. The V gene is TRBV6-1, the J gene TRBJ1-2; 12 nucleotides agree with TRBD1. The ends lost 1 base at V and 8 bases at J; junction bases unmatched: 5. Germline V gene sequence: CDR1 MNHNS, CDR2 SASEGT. This CDR3 contains 15 residues. CDR3 in amino acids: CASSEVGQGARGYTF. In DNA form, the CDR3 reads TGTGCCAGCAGTGAAGTGGGACAGGGGGCGCGAGGCTACACCTTC.

There are many counts of this clonotype. J is TRBJ1-1 and V is TRBV12-5; D might be TRBD1 (5 bases). The CDR3 totals 16 residues. The germline V gene has CDR1 LGHNT and CDR2 FRNRAP. The germline V and J ends were trimmed by 7 bases and 0 bases, with 18 bases remaining between them. The CDR3 sequence is CASATGPESMNTEAFF. DNA of the CDR3: TGTGCTAGTGCAACGGGGCCCGAATCAATGAACACTGAAGCTTTCTTT. Using reference TRBV12-5 and TRBJ1-1 for the parts outside the CDR3, the full variable domain is DARVTQTPRHKVTEMGQEVTMRCQPILGHNTVFWYRQTMMQGLELLAYFRNRAPLDDSGMPKDRFSAEMPDATLATLKIQPSEPRDSAVYFCASATGPESMNTEAFFGQGTRLTVV.

V usage is TRBV6-2 or TRBV6-3 and J usage is TRBJ2-3; D might be TRBD2 (6 bases). There are 14 residues in the CDR3. The ends were cut back, 0 bases at V and 3 bases at J, with 7 bases in the middle. Germline V gene data show CDR1 as MNHEY and CDR2 as SVGEGT. In DNA form, the CDR3 reads TGTGCCAGCAGTTACTCGGGGACTACAGATACGCAGTATTTT. Translation: CASSYSGTTDTQYF.

This clonotype was detected many times. The rearrangement uses TRBV5-1 and TRBJ1-1; D is unclear. This CDR3 is built from 18 residues. V lost 3 bases to trimming and J lost 1 base, with 22 bases between them. Germline loops: CDR1 SGHRS, CDR2 YFSETQ. CDR3 in amino acids: CASSWAPGSPGANTEAFF. Written as DNA, the CDR3 is TGCGCCAGCAGCTGGGCCCCGGGGTCCCCAGGCGCGAACACTGAAGCTTTCTTT.

V is TRBV3-1 and J is TRBJ2-4; the match to TRBD1 covers 10 bases. With 2 bases clipped from V and 5 bases from J, the junction kept 3 bases outside the gene matches. Germline V CDR1 and CDR2: LGHDT, YNNKEL (reference sequence). This CDR3 spans 15 amino acids. CDR3: CASSQLGTGENIQYF. The CDR3 nucleotides read TGTGCCAGCAGCCAATTAGGGACAGGGGAAAACATTCAGTACTTC.